The clone carrying this TCR beta chain was detected once. Its matching antigen is unknown. Only in-frame clones appear in the TCRdb table, and some are missing; sequencing was by immunoSEQ multiplex PCR. The profile covers about 160,000 clones, with roughly 91% appearing a single time and about a tenth taken by the ten largest. This entry comes from a study of cytomegalovirus exposure and HLA in healthy donors. Study as a whole: The use of the same platform for the roughly 120 validation repertoires and the 666 first-cohort repertoires was reported by a later analysis. Study observations and caveats: A classifier reportedly called cytomegalovirus status with high sensitivity and specificity.

The approximately 120-subject validation cohort, separate from the roughly 700-subject first cohort, included the donors. Germline-derived CDR1 and CDR2 are SGHRS and YFSETQ. V shed 3 bases and J 3 bases; nucleotides not matched to a gene: 1. The CDR3 length is 14 residues. Material: PBMCs. This clonotype originated in a woman aged 18-29 years in good health and CMV-seropositive. This chain uses TRBV5-1 with TRBJ1-1; 11 nucleotides match TRBD1. The DNA for the CDR3 is TGCGCCAGCAGCTGGACAGGGGGCGACACTGAAGCTTTCTTT. Translating gives CASSWTGGDTEAFF.